This T cell receptor (beta chain) was recorded in a study of blood T cell repertoires in COVID-19. For the study at large: Researchers got acute and convalescent COVID-19 samples from the United States, Italy and Spain. The cDNA or gDNA used as material had been derived from T cells, B-cell-depleted T cells, or PBMCs.

V dropped 4 bases and J dropped 8; count of bases not matched to a gene: 5. Germline loops: CDR1 SGHTS, CDR2 YDEGEE. The CDR3 extends over 14 amino acids. In the authors' workflow: Estimated nucleated cell counts came from reference gene primer amplification. Produced via immunoSEQ multiplex PCR; TCRdb's table is partial and in-frame only. The V and J calls and clone size are taken from that table; D and trimming were inferred from the DNA. The data contain roughly 250,000 clones, 83% of them singletons. This clonotype was obtained from a human donor in a cohort sampled during active COVID-19. Sequenced: peripheral blood. J is TRBJ1-4 and V is TRBV5-8, with 10 bases aligning to TRBD1. Written as DNA, the CDR3 is TGTGCCAGCAGCCCCCGGGACAGGGGCGAAAAACTGTTTTTT. Translation gives CASSPRDRGEKLFF.